This T cell receptor (beta chain) came from a study of shared clonotypes between healthy human individuals. Profiling relied on immunoSEQ multiplex PCR, and the TCRdb table lists in-frame clones only, not all of them. The sample has 1,100,000 or so clones, approximately 80% seen once. CDR1 SGHTA and CDR2 FQGTGA come from the germline V gene. Unmatched junction bases numbered 13, after V lost 5 bases and J lost 6 bases. The CDR3 is 16 residues long. V usage is TRBV7-3 and J usage is TRBJ1-2, with 9 bases fitting TRBD1. This TCR came from a man younger than 30 in good health. Some clones in this sample may be carry-over from other donors' samples. The sequencing sample was made of memory CD4+ T cells from PBMCs. Subset: CD45RA-negative fraction. DNA of the CDR3: TGTGCCAGCAGCCCTGGGCGGGGACAGGGTCTTGATGGCTACACCTTC. Translated, it gives CASSPGRGQGLDGYTF.